This is a list of T cell receptor beta chains from one sample in a study of blood T cell repertoires in COVID-19. TCRdb's table, derived via immunoSEQ multiplex PCR, lists solely in-frame clones and lacks some. The table records fewer than 50,000 clones, around 80% of them present only once. The specimen was peripheral blood. The receptors come from a human donor in a cohort sampled during active COVID-19. Both conserved end residues are part of each CDR3.

V gene: TRBV6-5; CDR3 protein: CATLDRDYNYGYTF
V gene: TRBV4-1; CDR3 protein: CASSPIGRRTSEAFF
V gene: TRBV3-1/TRBV3-2; CDR3 protein: CASNWDRGENSPLHF
V gene: TRBV6-2/TRBV6-3; CDR3 protein: CASSPGQGGEQYF
V gene: TRBV19; CDR3 protein: CASGGLAPAGGTDTQYF
V gene: TRBV5-1; CDR3 protein: CASSLMGQGSGYTF
V gene: TRBV4-3; CDR3 protein: CASSQDHSYEQYF
V gene: TRBV30; CDR3 protein: CAWSRQAPYEQYF
V gene: TRBV4-1; CDR3 protein: CASSQGIRGKNSPLHF
V gene: TRBV5-5; CDR3 protein: CASSLAASWETQYF
V gene: TRBV3-1/TRBV3-2; CDR3 protein: CASSLSPHSGFLSTDTQYF
V gene: TRBV10-3; CDR3 protein: CAISAGQGASEKLFF
V gene: TRBV12-3/TRBV12-4; CDR3 protein: CASSSGGNNEQFF